This T cell receptor beta chain stems from a study of patients and donors after allogeneic stem cell transplantation. TCRdb re-analysed the RT-PCR reads in MiXCR, keeping a single row per CDR3 protein. The profile covers approximately 430,000 distinct CDR3 sequences, with 16% appearing a single time and just over 7% taken by the ten largest. The sequenced material came from blood, either unsorted or a sorted T cell fraction (not recorded which). This TCR was recovered from a human donor who was either an allogeneic HSCT recipient or a stem cell or donor lymphocyte infusion donor (not recorded which). It is not recorded whose cells these are; they may come from a transplant donor.

As DNA, the CDR3 is TGTGCCAGCTCCACGGACAGCTTCGAGCAGTACTTC. This sequence encodes CASSTDSFEQYF. The chain links TRBV18 to TRBJ2-7; TRBD1 is a possible D gene (6 bases). V lost 6 bases and J lost 6, with 12 bases in between. Germline V CDR1 and CDR2: KGHSH, LQKENI. The CDR3 length is 12 residues. The variable domain in full, completed from reference TRBV18 and TRBJ2-7, reads NAGVMQNPRHLVRRRGQEARLRCSPMKGHSHVYWYRQLPEEGLKFMVYLQKENIIDESGMPKERFSAEFPKEGPSILRIQQVVRGDSAAYFCASSTDSFEQYFGPGTRLTVT.